This T cell receptor beta chain was captured in a study of blood T cell repertoires in COVID-19. At the level of the study: Material from acute and convalescent COVID-19 was sourced from the United States, Italy and Spain. PBMCs, B-cell-depleted T cells, or T cells provided the cDNA or gDNA that made up the material.

CDR3 length: 16 residues. The germline V gene encodes CDR1 SEHNR and CDR2 FQNEAQ (reference sequence). The junction had 6 bases not matched to a gene; V was cut back by 4 bases and J by 0 bases. Source study methods: Estimates of nucleated cell counts were drawn from the amplification of reference gene primers. The protocol was immunoSEQ multiplex PCR, while the TCRdb copy is restricted to in-frame clones and leaves out a portion. The V and J calls and clone size come from that table; D and trimming were worked out from the DNA. The sample comprises under 150,000 clones, 84% of which are singletons, and 3% to 4.5% rests with the top ten.

The J gene is TRBJ2-7, the V gene TRBV7-9, with 10 bases that match TRBD2. The clonotype originates from a woman aged 55-75 years with acute or convalescent COVID-19. Sequencing used peripheral blood. The CDR3 loop reads CASSSTSSGSSYEQYF. In nucleotides, the CDR3 is TGTGCCAGCAGCTCGACCTCTAGCGGGAGCTCCTACGAGCAGTACTTC.